This is a list of T cell receptor beta chains from one sample in a study of blood T cell repertoires in COVID-19. Repertoires were generated with immunoSEQ multiplex PCR, while TCRdb's copy carries only in-frame clones and drops some. Of some 200,000 clones listed, about 87% are singletons. Sequenced: peripheral blood. Receptor source: a woman in her 70s with COVID-19, enrolled during active disease. The CDR3 runs from the conserved cysteine through the conserved F or W. Fields, in order: D gene, clone size, V gene, J gene, CDR3 DNA, CDR3 protein. D genes are given only for firm matches. For some rows the clone size is stated as once, few or many, or as a class when expanded; others skip it.

-	-	TRBV7-9	TRBJ1-6	TGTGCCAGCAGCTTAGCGCTATCACCCCTCCACTTT	CASSLALSPLHF
-	few	TRBV11-2	TRBJ1-3	TGTGCCAGCAGCTCTACCACCGACTCTGGAAACACCATATATTTT	CASSSTTDSGNTIYF
TRBD2	once	TRBV3-1/TRBV3-2	TRBJ2-4	TGTGCCAGCAGCCCCCTAGCGGGTTCTCAAAACATTCAGTACTTC	CASSPLAGSQNIQYF
-	-	TRBV7-3	TRBJ2-3	TGTGCCAGCAGCCCCGGAGGGACAGATACGCAGTATTTT	CASSPGGTDTQYF
TRBD1	-	TRBV10-3	TRBJ2-2	TGTGCCACCAGACCCGGGACAGAGAACACCGGGGAGCTGTTTTTT	CATRPGTENTGELFF
-	-	TRBV25-1	TRBJ1-1	TGTGCCAGCAGTGCCGTCGCGGGGGGCAGGGTCACTGAAGCTTTCTTT	CASSAVAGGRVTEAFF
-	-	TRBV10-3	TRBJ2-7	TGTGCCATCAGCCATCGGACAGAACAATACGAGCAGTACTTC	CAISHRTEQYEQYF
TRBD1	-	TRBV5-8	TRBJ2-7	TGTGCCAGCAGCTTGCGGGACAGGGTTAGTTACGAGCAGTACTTC	CASSLRDRVSYEQYF
TRBD1	-	TRBV5-1	TRBJ2-7	TGCGCCAGTCACGCCGGGACAGGGTTCTACGAGCAGTACTTC	CASHAGTGFYEQYF
TRBD2	-	TRBV3-1/TRBV3-2	TRBJ2-2	TGTGCCAGCAGACCCATAGCGGGCGCGAACACCGGGGAGCTGTTTTTT	CASRPIAGANTGELFF
-	-	TRBV30	TRBJ2-1	TGTGCCTGGAGTGCAACTAGCTTCGGTGAGCAGTTCTTC	CAWSATSFGEQFF
TRBD1	-	TRBV7-2	TRBJ1-2	TGTGCCAGCAGCTTAAGGGACAGGGGAGCCTTCTATGGCTACACCTTC	CASSLRDRGAFYGYTF
-	-	TRBV20-1	TRBJ2-5	TGCAGTGCCACCGCGGTAGAGACCCAGTACTTC	CSATAVETQYF
-	-	TRBV4-1	TRBJ1-3	TGCGCCAGCACCGACAGAAGAAACACCATATATTTT	CASTDRRNTIYF
-	-	TRBV5-6	TRBJ1-2	TGTGCCAGCAGCTTGGCCGGTTCTAACTATGGCTACACCTTC	CASSLAGSNYGYTF
-	few	TRBV5-4	TRBJ2-5	TGTGCCAGCAGCTTGGACAGTCAAGAGACCCAGTACTTC	CASSLDSQETQYF
-	-	TRBV2	TRBJ2-1	TGTGCCAGCAGTGAAGATCCAGGAGGAATTTACAATGAGCAGTTCTTC	CASSEDPGGIYNEQFF
-	once	TRBV28	TRBJ2-7	TGTGCCAGCAGTACGCCGACAGCTAAATTTTACGAGCAGTACTTC	CASSTPTAKFYEQYF
TRBD1	-	TRBV3-1/TRBV3-2	TRBJ1-3	TGTGCCAGCAGCCACTCCGGACAGGGGGCTGGAAACACCATATATTTT	CASSHSGQGAGNTIYF
-	-	TRBV14	TRBJ1-5	TGTGCCAGCAGCCACTACGGACGGGGAATCAATCAGCCCCAGCATTTT	CASSHYGRGINQPQHF
-	-	TRBV29-1	TRBJ1-2	TGCACCATCGCGGACAGACCCTATGGCTACACCTTC	CTIADRPYGYTF
-	-	TRBV5-1	TRBJ2-7	TGCGCCAGCAGCGGAGGGACAGTCTACGAGCAGTACTTC	CASSGGTVYEQYF
TRBD1	-	TRBV6-5	TRBJ2-1	TGTGCCAGCACCAGGGACAGGGGGTTACATGAGCAGTTCTTC	CASTRDRGLHEQFF
TRBD1	-	TRBV28	TRBJ1-1	TGTGCCAGCAGGGGACAGGGGTTCCACACTGAAGCTTTCTTT	CASRGQGFHTEAFF
-	-	TRBV4-1	TRBJ1-3	TGCGCCAGCAGCCAAGATCTCTTGAACCGAGCTGGAAACACCATATATTTT	CASSQDLLNRAGNTIYF
-	-	TRBV12-3/TRBV12-4	TRBJ2-3	TGTGCCAGCAGAACAGGGTTTGCAGATACGCAGTATTTT	CASRTGFADTQYF
TRBD1	-	TRBV14	TRBJ1-6	TGTGCCAGCAGCCATTTGACAGGGGAGAATTCACCCCTCCACTTT	CASSHLTGENSPLHF
TRBD1	-	TRBV9	TRBJ1-3	TGTGCCAGCAGCGCGCTGGACAGGGAAGGAAACACCATATATTTT	CASSALDREGNTIYF
TRBD1	-	TRBV6-2/TRBV6-3	TRBJ1-5	TGTGCCAGCAGTCCGGACAGGAGAAGTCAGCCCCAGCATTTT	CASSPDRRSQPQHF
-	-	TRBV29-1	TRBJ1-2	TGCAGCGTTGAAGACCAGAGACTTCTCTATGGCTACACCTTC	CSVEDQRLLYGYTF
-	-	TRBV12-3/TRBV12-4	TRBJ1-2	TGTGCCAGCCTCTCGCGGCAGGGAAGTGGCTACACCTTC	CASLSRQGSGYTF
TRBD1	-	TRBV2	TRBJ1-4	TGTGCCAGCAGAGACAGGGCAACTAATGAAAAACTGTTTTTT	CASRDRATNEKLFF
TRBD1	-	TRBV28	TRBJ1-3	TGTGCCAGCAGTACCGGGACAGGGGGAACTGGAAACACCATATATTTT	CASSTGTGGTGNTIYF
TRBD1	-	TRBV30	TRBJ1-3	TGTGCCTGGAGCCTCCCGCTAGGAGGGGGCTCCGGAAACACCATATATTTT	CAWSLPLGGGSGNTIYF
-	-	TRBV3-1/TRBV3-2	TRBJ1-3	TGTGCCAGCAGCAACACAGCTACTAACACCATATATTTT	CASSNTATNTIYF
-	-	TRBV28	TRBJ1-2	TGTGCCAGCAGTTGGGCGTATGGCTACACCTTC	CASSWAYGYTF
-	-	TRBV11-3	TRBJ2-3	TGTGCCAGCAGCTTAGACGGTCTAGGTCTGAATACGCAGTATTTT	CASSLDGLGLNTQYF
-	once	TRBV18	TRBJ2-5	TGTGCCAGCTCACCCGAGGCAGGGGCGCTTGGACAGACCCAGTACTTC	CASSPEAGALGQTQYF
TRBD1	once	TRBV19	TRBJ2-3	TGTGCCAGTAGAAGGACAGGGGTCGGCACAGATACGCAGTATTTT	CASRRTGVGTDTQYF